This T cell receptor beta chain emerged from a study of T cell responses to AZD1222 COVID-19 vaccine. The study, taken as a whole, reports: It was only after the peak T cell response that any repertoires were sampled. Unmutated variant regions reportedly attract nearly half of all spike-specific TCRs. Spike-wide coverage was observed for vaccine-associated CD4 TCRs, with dominant responses at 160-218 and 743-854. Donors skewed white British and female; clonal diversity was possibly underestimated.

The assay was immunoSEQ multiplex PCR, and TCRdb's table has in-frame clones only and misses some. This sample has 130,000 or so clones, with roughly 93% found just once. To note about this clone: Its target is unknown.

The germline gives CDR1 SQVTM, CDR2 ANQGSEA. V was pared by 5 bases and J by 0 bases, with 8 bases between. The CDR3 spans 12 residues. The source was peripheral blood, collected on day 0 of AZD1222 vaccination. J is TRBJ2-7 and V is TRBV29-1; D might be TRBD2 (5 bases). The TCR originated in an adult in good health. The CDR3: CSVRGSSYEQYF. The CDR3 DNA is TGCAGCGTTCGGGGAAGCTCCTACGAGCAGTACTTC.